What follows are 13 T cell receptor beta chains derived from one specimen sequenced in a study of Ad26.COV2.S vaccination and SARS-CoV-2 variants. Treatment specified: 15 to 20 received Ad26.COV2.S at low or high dose, single or two shots; 5 received placebo; per-sample allocation not given. Sampling occurred on day 63 after the first vaccine or placebo injection. Using immunoSEQ multiplex PCR, the repertoire was profiled, and TCRdb retains in-frame clones only, with some absent. Among some 350,000 clones listed, roughly nine tenths were seen once. Sequenced material: peripheral blood, taken in a trial of Ad26.COV2.S vaccine versus placebo. The receptors here all came from a person between 18 and 65 years old who received the Ad26.COV2.S COVID-19 vaccine or a placebo.

This chain uses TRBV7-2 with TRBJ2-2; D is ambiguous. The V end was cut by 1 base, the J end by 1 base, with 13 bases between. There are 17 residues in the CDR3. CDR1 and CDR2 (germline): SGHTA, FQGNSA. This CDR3 is CASSLVSQTWNTGELFF. The CDR3 nucleotides read TGTGCCAGCAGCTTAGTATCACAGACGTGGAACACCGGGGAGCTGTTTTTT.

V gene TRBV5-4 combines with J gene TRBJ1-4; D perhaps matches TRBD1 (5 bases). CDR1 is SGHNT, CDR2 YYREEE, per germline (reference sequence). This CDR3 is 15 amino acids long. Trimming shortened V by 4 bases and J by 6 bases, and 16 bases separated the two germline ends. CDR3 in amino acids: CASSVGTFGDEKLFF. CDR3 sequence (DNA): TGTGCCAGCAGCGTGGGGACGTTCGGGGATGAAAAACTGTTTTTT.

This clone is medium-sized (0.01 to 0.1%). The J gene is TRBJ2-1, the V gene TRBV6-2 or TRBV6-3; D is uncertain. The CDR3 contains 16 residues. V lost 2 bases to trimming and J lost 1 base, with 12 bases between them. Germline V CDR1 and CDR2: MNHEY, SVGEGT. The DNA for the CDR3 is TGTGCCAGCAGTTACGGTGTAGGGTTATCCTACAATGAGCAGTTCTTC. Translation gives CASSYGVGLSYNEQFF.

The rearrangement uses TRBV7-9 and TRBJ1-5; TRBD1 aligns across 8 bases. CDR1 and CDR2 from the germline V gene are SEHNR and FQNEAQ (reference sequence). The CDR3 runs to 15 residues. The trim removed 4 bases at V and 6 bases at J, leaving 8 bases unmatched. For the CDR3, the DNA is TGTGCCAGCAGCTCAGACAGGGGAGCAGGTCAGCCCCAGCATTTT. It yields the protein CASSSDRGAGQPQHF.

The chain links TRBV30 to TRBJ1-2; perhaps TRBD1 as D (5 bases). This CDR3 is built from 12 residues. V was pared by 8 bases and J by 0 bases, with 10 bases between. Germline V gene sequence: CDR1 GTSNPN, CDR2 SVGIG (reference sequence). This CDR3 is CAGAPANYGYTF. For the CDR3, the DNA is TGTGCCGGGGCGCCCGCTAACTATGGCTACACCTTC.

V usage is TRBV7-2 and J usage is TRBJ2-7; no definite D call. The CDR3 runs to 15 residues. Trimming cost V 2 bases and J 0 bases, with 11 bases left between them. Germline loops: CDR1 SGHTA, CDR2 FQGNSA. CDR3 residues: CASSLSSRSSYEQYV. In DNA, the CDR3 is TGTGCCAGCAGCTTATCGAGCAGGAGCTCCTACGAGCAGTACGTC.

This chain uses TRBV24-1 with TRBJ2-1, with TRBD1 matching 9 bases. The V and J ends lost 2 bases and 6 bases, in that order; junction bases with no gene match: 4. The germline V gene encodes CDR1 KGHDR and CDR2 SFDVKD. The CDR3 is made up of 15 amino acids. The CDR3 sequence is CATSDSGTGINEQFF. CDR3 DNA: TGTGCCACCAGTGATTCCGGGACAGGGATCAATGAGCAGTTCTTC.

V gene TRBV15 combines with J gene TRBJ1-1; a weak D match, TRBD1 (6 bases). Trimming pared 5 bases from V and 0 bases from J, leaving 22 bases between. The CDR3 runs to 18 residues. Germline loops: CDR1 LNHNV, CDR2 YYDKDF (reference sequence). The CDR3, as DNA: TGTGCCACCAGCGGCCCTACGGGGGCAAGTTGGTTGAACACTGAAGCTTTCTTT. Protein sequence: CATSGPTGASWLNTEAFF. The full variable domain, completed using reference TRBV15 and TRBJ1-1, is DAMVIQNPRYQVTQFGKPVTLSCSQTLNHNVMYWYQQKSSQAPKLLFHYYDKDFNNEADTPDNFQSRRPNTSFCFLDIRSPGLGDTAMYLCATSGPTGASWLNTEAFFGQGTRLTVV.

The rearrangement links TRBV7-9 to TRBJ2-7; D may be TRBD2 (7 bases). This CDR3 has 14 amino acids. The V end lost 7 bases, the J end lost 2 bases, and 15 bases lay between the germline ends. Looked up from germline, CDR1 is SEHNR and CDR2 is FQNEAQ (reference sequence). The CDR3 DNA reads TGTGCCAGCACCGCCTCCGGGGGGCCCTACGAGCAGTACTTC. Protein: CASTASGGPYEQYF.

V and J are TRBV7-2 and TRBJ2-2; TRBD1 matches 9 bases. CDR1 SGHTA and CDR2 FQGNSA come from the germline V gene. With V trimmed by 10 bases and J by 2 bases, 8 bases remained unmatched. This CDR3 is 15 amino acids long. The DNA for the CDR3 is TGTGCCACCCCTCGGACAGGGGCCAACACCGGGGAGCTGTTTTTT. Translated, it gives CATPRTGANTGELFF.

Only one count was recorded for this clone. The chain carries TRBV5-5 and TRBJ2-1, with 7 bases fitting TRBD2. In germline, CDR1 is SGHKS, CDR2 YYEKEE (reference sequence). Trimming at V came to 0 bases and at J to 3 bases, leaving 3 bases not matched to a gene. The CDR3 length is 15 residues. The CDR3 DNA reads as TGTGCCAGCAGCTTGGCGGGGGGTAACTACAATGAGCAGTTCTTC. Translation: CASSLAGGNYNEQFF.

The CDR3 DNA sequence: TGTGCCACCAGTGGCTCTCGGGCGGGGCCAGAGACCCAGTACTTC. This codes for CATSGSRAGPETQYF. This rearrangement joins TRBV24-1 to TRBJ2-5, with D perhaps matching TRBD2 (6 bases). The CDR3 has 15 residues. Germline V gene sequence: CDR1 KGHDR, CDR2 SFDVKD. The V end lost 5 bases, the J end lost 4 bases, and 16 bases lay between the germline ends.

V gene TRBV5-5 combines with J gene TRBJ1-1, with D perhaps TRBD1 (5 bases). The CDR3 loop spans 16 amino acids. The germline V and J ends were trimmed by 1 base and 0 bases, with 13 bases remaining between them. Germline V gene sequence: CDR1 SGHKS, CDR2 YYEKEE (reference sequence). The CDR3 DNA reads as TGTGCCAGCAGCTTGTCGCTGAGACAGATGAACACTGAAGCTTTCTTT. This gives the protein CASSLSLRQMNTEAFF.